This T cell receptor beta chain was recorded in a study of T-cell reconstitution after alpha-beta-depleted transplantation in children. Points from the study as a whole: Expanded graft clones, several hundred of them, were reportedly the source of alpha-beta T cells about two months after transplant. For some patients, TCRbeta diversity was high at day 60 because of recipient T cells and thymic progenitors that survived. T-cell numbers and diversity, one year after transplant, stemmed largely from T cells that were newly produced.

Unique molecular identifiers were incorporated during preparation of the TCRbeta library. MiXCR was run by TCRdb on the PCR reads, yielding one entry per CDR3 protein. The table has about a million distinct CDR3 sequences, about 29% seen once. About this clonotype: Its cognate antigen is unknown. A junction end diverges from the germline sequence, so it may reflect a read error.

CDR3 length: 14 residues. The chain employs TRBV12-3 or TRBV12-4 and TRBJ2-1; the match to TRBD2 covers 9 bases. This material consisted of PBMCs, mostly from graft donor cells, taken 360 days after TCRalphabeta/CD19-depleted stem cell transplant. This receptor was identified in a boy under two years old who had a stem cell transplant for SCID, so the T cells may come from the graft donor. The CDR3 coding sequence is TGTGCCAGCAGTGTAGCGGGGGTATACAATGAGCAGTTCTTC. It codes for CASSVAGVYNEQFF.